The next 32 T cell receptor beta chains were all read from a single sample in a study of radiotherapy plus CTLA-4 blockade in lung cancer. TCRdb's copy holds only in-frame clones and misses some; the assay was immunoSEQ multiplex PCR. The table has about 73,000 clones, roughly 87% seen once. The sequencing used peripheral blood, collected from a patient treated with radiotherapy plus ipilimumab. The receptors here all came from a human donor with non-small cell lung cancer that progressed on radiotherapy plus ipilimumab.

The chain couples TRBV19 to TRBJ2-3, with 10 bases identical to TRBD2. CDR1 and CDR2 (germline): LNHDA, SQIVND (reference sequence). The CDR3 is 17 amino acids. Germline trimming cut 6 bases from V and 4 bases from J; bases unmatched to any gene: 13. The CDR3 nucleotides read TGTGCCAGTAGCCCACTGGTCCGGACTAGCGGTGCAGATACGCAGTATTTT. Translation: CASSPLVRTSGADTQYF.

This clone has more than one count but fewer than ten. V usage is TRBV19 and J usage is TRBJ2-3, with 9 bases aligning to TRBD1. Germline trimming cut 3 bases from V and 2 bases from J; bases unmatched to any gene: 3. The CDR3 contains 15 residues. The germline CDR1 and CDR2 sequences are LNHDA and SQIVND (reference sequence). The CDR3 region is CASSMGTGTTDTQYF. The DNA for the CDR3 is TGTGCCAGTAGTATGGGGACAGGGACCACAGATACGCAGTATTTT. The full variable domain, its missing parts supplied by reference TRBV19 and TRBJ2-3, is DGGITQSPKYLFRKEGQNVTLSCEQNLNHDAMYWYRQDPGQGLRLIYYSQIVNDFQKGDIAEGYSVSREKKESFPLTVTSAQKNPTAFYLCASSMGTGTTDTQYFGPGTRLTVL.

In regard to this clone: An end of the junction differs from the germline gene, which may be a read error. The V call is TRBV9, the J call TRBJ2-3; 8 bases line up with TRBD2. The CDR3 length is 16 residues. Germline CDR1 is SGDLS and CDR2 is YYNGEE. The CDR3 spells CAGSVESGRSTDTQYF. The CDR3 nucleotides read TGTGCCGGCAGCGTAGAGAGCGGGAGAAGCACAGATACGCAGTATTTT.

The chain is built from TRBV7-9 and TRBJ1-5; D is unclear. This CDR3 region has 14 residues. Trimming left V 1 base short and J 7 bases short, with 11 bases between. Per the germline V gene, CDR1 is SEHNR and CDR2 is FQNEAQ (reference sequence). The CDR3 reads CASSLGSQGQPQHF. CDR3 coding DNA: TGTGCCAGCAGCTTAGGTAGCCAAGGGCAGCCCCAGCATTTT.

V usage is TRBV6-1 and J usage is TRBJ2-3; D is unclear. The CDR3 has 12 residues. V lost 6 bases, J lost 3 bases, and 7 bases lay in between. The V gene's germline CDR1 is MNHNS and CDR2 SASEGT. The CDR3 nucleotides read TGTGCCAGCAGCTCAGAGACAGATACGCAGTATTTT. Its translation is CASSSETDTQYF.

The rearrangement uses TRBV28 and TRBJ1-1, with D perhaps matching TRBD1 (6 bases). Looked up from germline, CDR1 is MDHEN and CDR2 is SYDVKM. The V gene lost 4 bases and the J gene lost 3 bases, with 15 bases spanning the gap. The CDR3 covers 15 residues. The CDR3 coding sequence is TGTGCCAGCAGTTCGGGGGGGGCAGATCACACTGAAGCTTTCTTT. Translating it yields CASSSGGADHTEAFF.

This chain uses TRBV28 with TRBJ1-4, with 8 bases aligning to TRBD1. J was trimmed by 13 bases and V by 6 bases; bases with no gene match: 4. The CDR3 runs 11 residues. Germline loops: CDR1 MDHEN, CDR2 SYDVKM. The CDR3 DNA reads TGTGCCAGCAGGAGACAGGGGCGACTGTTTTTT. It translates to CASRRQGRLFF.

J is TRBJ2-4 and V is TRBV5-1; D uncertain. The CDR3 sequence is 16 residues long. CDR1 is SGHRS, CDR2 YFSETQ, per germline. Trimming took off 3 bases at V and 1 base at J, with 14 bases between the two ends. CDR3 DNA: TGCGCCAGCAGCTCCTCCCCTAGAGCCGCCAAAAACATTCAGTACTTC. Its translation: CASSSSPRAAKNIQYF.

This clone was counted between two and nine times. V is TRBV1 and J is TRBJ2-3; the DNA was not used to check the table's D call, TRBD2. TRBV1 represents a pseudogene. This CDR3 is built from 16 residues. This chain's CDR3 is CTSSPTAGGCTDTQYF. DNA for the CDR3: TGCACCAGCAGCCCCACAGCGGGAGGCTGCACAGATACGCAGTATTTT.

CDR3 residues: CASSLFGPNTGELFF. The CDR3 bases are TGCGCCAGCAGCTTGTTCGGCCCCAACACCGGGGAGCTGTTTTTT. The chain links TRBV5-1 to TRBJ2-2, with unresolved D. Germline CDR1 is SGHRS and CDR2 is YFSETQ. The CDR3 sequence is 15 residues long. The V and J ends lost 1 base and 2 bases respectively, with 9 bases between them. The whole variable domain, filled in from reference TRBV5-1 and TRBJ2-2, reads KAGVTQTPRYLIKTRGQQVTLSCSPISGHRSVSWYQQTPGQGLQFLFEYFSETQRNKGNFPGRFSGRQFSNSRSEMNVSTLELGDSALYLCASSLFGPNTGELFFGEGSRLTVL.

This clone was counted a single time. The V call is TRBV5-6, the J call TRBJ1-4; weak D call: TRBD1 (6 bases). The germline CDR1 and CDR2 sequences are SGHDT and YYEEEE. Trimming removed 1 base from V and 3 bases from J, with 19 bases in between. This CDR3 is 18 amino acids long. CDR3 sequence (DNA): TGTGCCAGCAGCTTGAACGTCGGGGGGCGCATCCCTAATGAAAAACTGTTTTTT. Residues: CASSLNVGGRIPNEKLFF.

The chain recombines TRBV28 with TRBJ2-2, with TRBD1 matching 7 bases. Germline V CDR1 and CDR2: MDHEN, SYDVKM. The V and J ends lost 5 bases and 5 bases, in that order; junction bases with no gene match: 8. The CDR3 is made up of 15 amino acids. The CDR3, as DNA: TGTGCCAGCAGTCACAGGGGTGTCTGGACCGGGGAGCTGTTTTTT. Translating gives CASSHRGVWTGELFF.

J is TRBJ1-5 and V is TRBV18; no definite D call. Germline loops: CDR1 KGHSH, CDR2 LQKENI. The CDR3 covers 14 residues. V was pared by 5 bases and J by 0 bases, with 8 bases between. The CDR3 region has the DNA TGTGCCAGCTCAAACGAGGGTAGCAATCAGCCCCAGCATTTT. Translating it yields CASSNEGSNQPQHF.

The chain employs TRBV10-2 and TRBJ2-2, with 10 bases identical to TRBD2. The CDR3 sequence is 15 residues long. The junction had 1 base not matched to a gene; V was cut back by 4 bases and J by 2 bases. The germline V gene has CDR1 WSHSY and CDR2 SAAADI. The CDR3 is CASSALAGNTGELFF. The CDR3 coding sequence is TGCGCCAGCAGTGCACTAGCGGGAAACACCGGGGAGCTGTTTTTT.

This clone was counted only a few times. The V call is TRBV14, the J call TRBJ2-1, with D possibly matching TRBD1 (6 bases). Germline values: CDR1 SGHDN, CDR2 FVKESK. This CDR3 spans 11 amino acids. Trimming pared 4 bases from V and 13 bases from J, leaving 11 bases between. CDR3 residues: CASSRTVEQFF. The CDR3 nucleotides are TGTGCCAGCAGCCGGACAGTAGAACAGTTCTTC.

In its sample, this clone was seen once. This CDR3 is CASSPLGELFF. The CDR3, as DNA: TGTGCCAGCTCACCACTCGGGGAGCTGTTTTTT. The J gene is TRBJ2-2, the V gene TRBV18; D gene uncertain. The germline V gene encodes CDR1 KGHSH and CDR2 LQKENI. Trimming took 1 base from V and 7 from J, leaving 1 base between them. The CDR3 loop spans 11 amino acids.

V and J are TRBV27 and TRBJ2-5; D is undetermined. V was shortened by 5 bases and J by 5 bases, with 18 bases between the two germline ends. Germline CDR1 MNHEY, CDR2 SMNVEV (reference sequence). The CDR3 runs to 15 residues. CDR3 DNA sequence: TGTGCCAGCAGTCCCTTGGGCGAGACCCGTGAGACCCAGTACTTC. It encodes CASSPLGETRETQYF.

The V gene is TRBV7-6, the J gene TRBJ1-3; D is unresolved. The CDR3 loop spans 15 amino acids. Germline CDR1 reads SGHVS; CDR2 reads FNYEAQ. V dropped 1 base and J dropped 0 bases, with 7 bases sitting between them. CDR3 nucleotides: TGTGCCAGCAGCTTAGACGCGAGCTCTGGAAACACCATATATTTT. Translation gives CASSLDASSGNTIYF.

The V and J genes are TRBV12-5 and TRBJ2-7, with D tentatively TRBD1 or TRBD2 (5 bases each). Germline V CDR1 and CDR2: LGHNT, FRNRAP. Trimming took off 8 bases at V and 6 bases at J, with 17 bases between the two ends. The CDR3 sequence is 13 residues long. The CDR3 reads CASLASGGPEQYF. The CDR3 DNA reads TGTGCTAGTCTCGCATCTGGGGGTCCCGAGCAGTACTTC.

The chain uses TRBV5-1 and TRBJ1-2, with D possibly being TRBD1 (5 bases). This CDR3 is 15 amino acids long. Germline V gene lookup returns CDR1 SGHRS and CDR2 YFSETQ. The V end was cut by 0 bases, the J end by 3 bases, with 12 bases between. CDR3 sequence: CASSLGAGIDYGYTF. CDR3 in DNA: TGCGCCAGCAGCTTGGGAGCAGGGATTGACTATGGCTACACCTTC.

The V gene is TRBV29-1, the J gene TRBJ1-1; no clear D. The CDR3 is made up of 12 amino acids. Germline V gene sequence: CDR1 SQVTM, CDR2 ANQGSEA. Trimming shortened V by 6 bases and J by 4 bases, and 12 bases separated the two germline ends. The CDR3: CSVRVSGTEAFF. The CDR3 coding sequence is TGCAGCGTCCGGGTCAGCGGCACTGAAGCTTTCTTT.

The rearrangement links TRBV9 to TRBJ2-5; a weak D match, TRBD1 (5 bases). The CDR3 sequence is 14 residues long. Looked up from germline, CDR1 is SGDLS and CDR2 is YYNGEE. V shed 3 bases and J shed 1 base, with 10 bases lying between them. CDR3 protein: CASSADNVQETQYF. In DNA, the CDR3 is TGTGCCAGCAGCGCGGACAATGTCCAAGAGACCCAGTACTTC.

In DNA, the CDR3 is TGTGCCAGCAGTGGACAGGGATATGGCTACACCTTC. Encoded protein: CASSGQGYGYTF. The chain has TRBV25-1 and TRBJ1-2, with TRBD1 matching over 7 bases. The germline CDR1 and CDR2 sequences are MGHDK and SYGVNS. V shed 4 bases, J shed 5 bases, and the junction held 1 base outside the gene matches. The CDR3 consists of 12 residues.

This chain joins TRBV7-3 and TRBJ2-3; 8 bases agree with TRBD1. J gave up 0 bases and V 1 base, and 3 bases lay outside the gene matches. The germline V gene has CDR1 SGHTA and CDR2 FQGTGA. The CDR3 runs to 16 residues. This chain's CDR3 is CASSLKGDRSTDTQYF. As DNA, the CDR3 is TGTGCCAGCAGCTTAAAGGGGGACAGGAGCACAGATACGCAGTATTTT.

The J gene is TRBJ2-2, the V gene TRBV28; D remains unclear. V lost 4 bases, J lost 2 bases, and 8 bases lay in between. The CDR3 runs 14 residues. In germline, CDR1 is MDHEN, CDR2 SYDVKM. CDR3 amino acids: CASSSVGNTGELFF. The CDR3, as DNA: TGTGCCAGCAGTTCGGTGGGTAACACCGGGGAGCTGTTTTTT.

This chain uses TRBV6-6 with TRBJ2-2; 7 nucleotides align to TRBD2. Germline trimming cut 6 bases from V and 3 bases from J; bases unmatched to any gene: 4. CDR3 size: 14 residues. Germline V gene sequence: CDR1 MNHNY, CDR2 SVGAGI (reference sequence). The CDR3 protein is CASSLSGHTGELFF. CDR3 in DNA: TGTGCCAGCAGCCTTAGCGGGCACACCGGGGAGCTGTTTTTT.

The chain combines TRBV28 with TRBJ2-5; the match to TRBD2 covers 10 bases. The CDR3 sequence is 14 residues long. Per the germline V gene, CDR1 is MDHEN and CDR2 is SYDVKM. V shed 7 bases and J 4 bases; nucleotides not matched to a gene: 6. This chain's CDR3 is CASTSAGGGETQYF. The CDR3 nucleotides read TGTGCCAGCACCTCAGCGGGAGGGGGAGAGACCCAGTACTTC.

The chain is built from TRBV28 and TRBJ1-5, with 8 bases fitting TRBD1. The CDR3 runs to 15 residues. Trimming at V came to 5 bases and at J to 1 base, leaving 4 bases not matched to a gene. Germline V gene data show CDR1 as MDHEN and CDR2 as SYDVKM. This CDR3 is CASSKTGGSNQPQHF. CDR3 in DNA: TGTGCCAGCAGTAAAACAGGGGGAAGCAATCAGCCCCAGCATTTT.

The rearrangement uses TRBV13 and TRBJ1-4; tentatively, D is TRBD1 (6 bases). Per the germline V gene, CDR1 is PRHDT and CDR2 is FYEKMQ (reference sequence). The CDR3 covers 12 residues. V was cut by 5 bases and J by 15 bases, with 16 bases left in between. The CDR3 loop reads CASSRGGGQLFF. In nucleotides, the CDR3 is TGTGCCAGCAGCAGGGGGGGTGGACAATTGTTTTTT.

The chain joins TRBV30 to TRBJ2-1; TRBD1 matches at 7 bases. Trimming removed 1 base from V and 1 base from J; junction bases left unmatched: 4. The CDR3 spans 15 residues. CDR1 GTSNPN and CDR2 SVGIG come from the germline V gene (reference sequence). CDR3 sequence reads: CAWSGQGRSYNEQFF. The CDR3 coding sequence is TGTGCCTGGAGTGGACAGGGTAGGTCCTACAATGAGCAGTTCTTC.

The genes are TRBV6-6 and TRBJ1-5; no definite D call. V lost 6 bases and J lost 5, with 14 bases in between. Germline lookup yields CDR1 MNHNY and CDR2 SVGAGI (reference sequence). The length of the CDR3 is 14 residues. The CDR3 here is CASSLESNHQPQHF. The DNA for the CDR3 is TGTGCCAGCAGCCTTGAATCAAACCATCAGCCCCAGCATTTT.

The V gene is TRBV19, the J gene TRBJ1-2; the D gene is possibly TRBD1 (5 bases). The CDR3 consists of 15 residues. The germline CDR1 and CDR2 sequences are LNHDA and SQIVND (reference sequence). Trimming cost V 5 bases and J 7 bases, with 20 bases left between them. The CDR3 sequence is CASSPLTVRDGGYTF. DNA of the CDR3: TGTGCCAGTAGTCCCTTAACCGTGAGGGACGGTGGCTACACCTTC.